This record covers a single T cell receptor (beta chain). Its antigen is as yet unknown. Germline lookup yields CDR1 SGHRS and CDR2 YFSETQ. The CDR3 extends over 15 amino acids. V was pared by 6 bases and J by 5 bases, with 20 bases between. The data were obtained in a study of post-analysis software for immune sequencing data. Looking at the study overall: Recorded disease courses covered relapsing-remitting, secondary progressive and progressive-relapsing multiple sclerosis. Some patients had no subtype annotation.

Notes on the study in general: Significantly lower normalized Chao1 diversity was seen in multiple sclerosis patients than in controls. There were a few TRBV segments more frequent in patients than controls, and TRBV5-6, TRBV5-1 and TRBV20-1 were among them.

Unique molecular identifiers were built into the TCR beta cDNA libraries. TCRdb independently ran MiXCR on the PCR reads; one entry per CDR3 protein. This repertoire shows roughly 700,000 distinct CDR3 sequences, just under 30% found once; its top ten account for roughly 0.54%. The TCR comes from a girl aged 10-17 years with multiple sclerosis. This chain links TRBV5-1 with TRBJ1-2; D is unresolved. The sequenced material came from blood. CDR3: CASNQTGDWRYGYTF. For the CDR3, the DNA is TGCGCCAGCAACCAAACCGGCGACTGGCGGTATGGCTACACCTTC.